Listed here are 27 T cell receptor beta chains from one sample, sequenced in a study of technical replicates of blood from several donors. Repertoires were generated with immunoSEQ multiplex PCR, while TCRdb's copy carries only in-frame clones and drops some. The sample records under 95,000 clones, roughly 98% being singletons. The source material was T cells isolated from PBMCs. These receptors came from a human donor in good health.

The chain is built from TRBV14 and TRBJ2-2, with no clear D. V dropped 4 bases and J dropped 3 bases, with 15 bases sitting between them. The germline gives CDR1 SGHDN, CDR2 FVKESK. The CDR3 length is 16 residues. Written as DNA, the CDR3 is TGTGCCAGCAGCCCCGGCCGCGGTTGGGACACCGGGGAGCTGTTTTTT. This encodes CASSPGRGWDTGELFF.

This clone came up once. This rearrangement joins TRBV11-3 to TRBJ2-2, with 11 bases matching TRBD1. Germline CDR1 is SGHNT and CDR2 is YENEEA. The CDR3 spans 14 residues. With V trimmed by 1 base and J by 9 bases, 1 base remained unmatched. In DNA, the CDR3 is TGTGCCAGCAGCTTAGGGACAGGGGGCCGGGAGCTGTTTTTT. This encodes CASSLGTGGRELFF. Drawing the rest from reference TRBV11-3 and TRBJ2-2, the complete variable domain is EAGVVQSPRYKIIEKKQPVAFWCNPISGHNTLYWYLQNLGQGPELLIRYENEEAVDDSQLPKDRFSAERLKGVDSTLKIQPAELGDSAVYLCASSLGTGGRELFFGEGSRLTVL.

This clone is a singleton in its sample. The chain links TRBV28 to TRBJ1-5; D gene uncertain. CDR3 length: 13 residues. The germline V and J ends were trimmed by 1 base and 4 bases, with 5 bases remaining between them. Germline V gives CDR1 MDHEN, CDR2 SYDVKM. CDR3 in DNA: TGTGCCAGCAGTTTATCTTCGAATCAGCCCCAGCATTTT. Protein sequence: CASSLSSNQPQHF.

The V gene is TRBV7-9, the J gene TRBJ2-7; a possible D gene is TRBD2 (5 bases). CDR1 SEHNR and CDR2 FQNEAQ come from the germline V gene (reference sequence). This CDR3 has 16 residues. The ends were cut back, 2 bases at V and 2 bases at J, with 16 bases in the middle. The CDR3 DNA is TGTGCCAGCAGCTTACGCCCAGGAGGTACTGCCTACGAGCAGTACTTC. Translated, it gives CASSLRPGGTAYEQYF.

The chain is built from TRBV6-5 and TRBJ2-3, with 9 bases fitting TRBD1. The CDR3 loop spans 15 amino acids. Germline lookup yields CDR1 MNHEY and CDR2 SVGAGI. Losses at the gene ends were 6 bases for V and 2 bases for J; bases not matched to a gene: 6. CDR3 DNA sequence: TGTGCCAGCAGCCAACGGGACAGGGACACAGATACGCAGTATTTT. It specifies CASSQRDRDTDTQYF.

J is TRBJ2-2 and V is TRBV11-1, with D tentatively TRBD1 (5 bases). The CDR3 extends over 13 amino acids. CDR1 is SGHAT and CDR2 is FQDESV in the germline V gene (reference sequence). Trimming cost V 5 bases and J 6 bases, with 10 bases left between them. The CDR3 loop reads CASSREGAGELFF. In DNA, the CDR3 is TGTGCCAGCAGCAGGGAAGGGGCCGGGGAGCTGTTTTTT.

The genes are TRBV12-1 and TRBJ1-1; the table names TRBD1, a call not compared with the DNA. TRBV12-1 corresponds to a pseudogene. CDR3 length: 14 residues. The CDR3 DNA follows: TGTGCCAGCAGCTTTGGACATAGGAACACTGAAGCTTTCTTT. Translating it yields CASSFGHRNTEAFF.

The CDR3 protein is CASSPWTGSSGNTIYF. The CDR3 DNA reads TGTGCCAGCAGTCCTTGGACAGGGAGCTCTGGAAACACCATATATTTT. V usage is TRBV28 and J usage is TRBJ1-3; 8 positions match TRBD1. V gave up 5 bases and J gave up 0 bases; unmatched junction bases: 6. Germline V gene sequence: CDR1 MDHEN, CDR2 SYDVKM. The length of the CDR3 is 16 residues.

The chain uses TRBV27 and TRBJ2-7; the D gene is possibly TRBD1 (6 bases). The CDR3 spans 19 residues. Trimming cost V 2 bases and J 4 bases, with 27 bases left between them. CDR1 is MNHEY and CDR2 is SMNVEV in the germline V gene (reference sequence). The CDR3 sequence: CASSLRGRGSTIELYEQYF. CDR3 DNA: TGTGCCAGCAGTTTAAGGGGCAGGGGCTCGACTATCGAACTTTACGAGCAGTACTTC.

The sample holds one count of this clone. The chain links TRBV7-6 to TRBJ2-5, with a tentative D call TRBD2 (5 bases). Trimming took off 4 bases at V and 4 bases at J, with 25 bases between the two ends. CDR1 is SGHVS, CDR2 FNYEAQ, per germline. The CDR3 totals 18 residues. The CDR3 region is CASSSLALGPSGIETQYF. The CDR3 coding sequence is TGTGCCAGCAGCTCGCTAGCATTAGGCCCCTCGGGGATAGAGACCCAGTACTTC.

The rearrangement joins TRBV6-1 to TRBJ2-7; 7 bases are shared with TRBD2. The CDR3 length is 16 residues. Unmatched junction bases numbered 11, after V lost 2 bases and J lost 4 bases. Germline assignment: CDR1 MNHNS and CDR2 SASEGT. The DNA for the CDR3 is TGTGCCAGCAGTGAATGGGAAGCGGGGCCACCGTACGAGCAGTACTTC. This codes for CASSEWEAGPPYEQYF.

The chain employs TRBV28 and TRBJ1-5; D may be TRBD1 (6 bases). Trimming pared 6 bases from V and 9 bases from J, leaving 12 bases between. Germline V gene data show CDR1 as MDHEN and CDR2 as SYDVKM. The length of the CDR3 is 12 residues. CDR3 amino acids: CASRDTGLPQHF. The CDR3 DNA reads TGTGCCAGCAGGGATACAGGGTTGCCCCAGCATTTT.

The genes are TRBV2 and TRBJ1-5; the match to TRBD1 covers 7 bases. V lost 5 bases to trimming and J lost 3 bases; unmatched junction nucleotides: 4. This CDR3 is 14 amino acids long. Germline V CDR1 and CDR2: SNHLY, FYNNEI. CDR3 sequence: CASSLDRFNQPQHF. In DNA, the CDR3 is TGTGCCAGCAGTTTGGACAGGTTCAATCAGCCCCAGCATTTT.

The V call is TRBV5-1, the J call TRBJ2-3, with 10 bases identical to TRBD2. From germline, CDR1 is SGHRS and CDR2 YFSETQ. This CDR3 has 14 amino acids. Losses at the gene ends were 5 bases for V and 7 bases for J; bases not matched to a gene: 7. The CDR3 loop reads CASRQLAGPHTQYF. The DNA of the CDR3 is TGCGCCAGCAGGCAACTAGCGGGGCCCCATACGCAGTATTTT.

This chain joins TRBV5-1 and TRBJ2-2; D might be TRBD1 (6 bases). CDR1 and CDR2 (germline): SGHRS, YFSETQ. Deletions cut 2 bases from V and 5 bases from J, with 19 bases between. The CDR3 has 17 residues. For the CDR3, the DNA is TGCGCCAGCAGCTTCGTTGGTTGGCAGGGGCAAACCGGGGAGCTGTTTTTT. Translation gives CASSFVGWQGQTGELFF.

The chain combines TRBV2 with TRBJ2-5, with TRBD2 identical over 13 bases. This CDR3 is built from 16 residues. J was trimmed by 5 bases and V by 5 bases; bases with no gene match: 8. Germline CDR1 reads SNHLY; CDR2 reads FYNNEI. CDR3 DNA sequence: TGTGCCAGCAGTTCCACACTACTAGCGGGGGGGGAGACCCAGTACTTC. This encodes CASSSTLLAGGETQYF. The full variable domain, its missing parts supplied by reference TRBV2 and TRBJ2-5, is EPEVTQTPSHQVTQMGQEVILRCVPISNHLYFYWYRQILGQKVEFLVSFYNNEISEKSEIFDDQFSVERPDGSNFTLKIRSTKLEDSAMYFCASSSTLLAGGETQYFGPGTRLLVL.

The CDR3 DNA is TGTGCCAGCAGTGGGCAGGGGGGAGGTCAGCCCCAGCATTTT. Protein product: CASSGQGGGQPQHF. The chain recombines TRBV6-1 with TRBJ1-5; 7 bases fit TRBD1. CDR3 length equals 14 residues. CDR1 MNHNS and CDR2 SASEGT come from the germline V gene. After removal of 4 bases from V and 6 bases from J, the junction contained 6 bases not matched to a gene.

The chain recombines TRBV6-1 with TRBJ1-2, with 8 nucleotides matching TRBD1. Germline V CDR1 and CDR2: MNHNS, SASEGT. The CDR3 runs to 12 residues. V gave up 4 bases and J gave up 12 bases; unmatched junction bases: 7. CDR3 DNA sequence: TGTGCCAGCAGTGCCCGGGCGGGACAGGACACCTTC. This gives the protein CASSARAGQDTF.

The CDR3 here is CASSRPLAGGHEQFF. The CDR3 nucleotides are TGTGCCAGCTCACGCCCGCTAGCGGGGGGGCATGAGCAGTTCTTC. J is TRBJ2-1 and V is TRBV18, with 12 positions matching TRBD2. J lost 8 bases, V lost 4 bases, and 6 bases had no gene match. Looked up from germline, CDR1 is KGHSH and CDR2 is LQKENI. The CDR3 is 15 residues long.

In this sample, this clone turned up once. The chain employs TRBV5-4 and TRBJ2-2, with D hard to call. In germline, CDR1 is SGHNT, CDR2 YYREEE (reference sequence). Trimming took off 9 bases at V and 1 base at J, with 13 bases between the two ends. The CDR3 contains 14 residues. CDR3 in amino acids: CATDEERNTGELFF. CDR3 bases: TGTGCCACCGACGAGGAAAGGAACACCGGGGAGCTGTTTTTT.

The chain links TRBV29-1 to TRBJ1-1, with 7 bases matching TRBD1. Germline V gene lookup returns CDR1 SQVTM and CDR2 ANQGSEA. CDR3 length: 11 residues. V gave up 7 bases and J gave up 5 bases; unmatched junction bases: 4. This CDR3 reads CSGIQGTEAFF. The CDR3 nucleotides are TGCAGCGGCATACAGGGGACTGAAGCTTTCTTT.

V is TRBV28 and J is TRBJ1-2; D not resolved. Germline V gene lookup returns CDR1 MDHEN and CDR2 SYDVKM. CDR3 length: 16 residues. V lost 7 bases and J 8 bases, leaving 26 bases between the germline ends. CDR3: CASIPSPARYLEGYTF. The CDR3 DNA sequence: TGTGCCAGCATTCCTTCTCCGGCCCGTTACTTGGAGGGCTACACCTTC.

This chain joins TRBV2 and TRBJ2-3; TRBD2 matches at 7 bases. The CDR3 is 15 residues long. Germline V gives CDR1 SNHLY, CDR2 FYNNEI. Germline trimming cut 8 bases from V and 4 bases from J; bases unmatched to any gene: 12. The DNA of the CDR3 is TGTGCCAGCGGACGGGTGCGGGGGAGTCCAGATACGCAGTATTTT. Protein sequence: CASGRVRGSPDTQYF.

The rearrangement joins TRBV7-6 to TRBJ2-7; 11 bases agree with TRBD2. CDR3 length: 14 residues. Germline loops: CDR1 SGHVS, CDR2 FNYEAQ. The ends lost 5 bases at V and 7 bases at J; junction bases unmatched: 7. The CDR3 protein is CASSPLLAGEEQYF. CDR3 bases: TGTGCCAGCAGCCCCCTACTAGCGGGAGAAGAGCAGTACTTC.

The J gene is TRBJ1-2, the V gene TRBV5-6, with 9 bases fitting TRBD1. Losses at the gene ends were 4 bases for V and 9 bases for J; bases not matched to a gene: 13. The CDR3 runs 15 residues. CDR1 SGHDT and CDR2 YYEEEE come from the germline V gene. The CDR3 region is CASSPVDRDRASYTF. The CDR3 DNA reads as TGTGCCAGCAGCCCCGTCGACCGGGACAGGGCAAGCTACACCTTC.

The rearrangement uses TRBV2 and TRBJ2-1; 8 nucleotides align to TRBD1. Germline V CDR1 and CDR2: SNHLY, FYNNEI. The CDR3 is 14 amino acids. V lost 6 bases and J lost 6; bases outside the gene matches: 7. The CDR3 DNA sequence: TGTGCCAGCAGGGAGGACAGGGCGATCAATGAGCAGTTCTTC. This encodes CASREDRAINEQFF.

Only one count was recorded for this clone. J is TRBJ1-5 and V is TRBV2; D gene ambiguous. The CDR3 sequence is 15 residues long. The V gene's germline CDR1 is SNHLY and CDR2 FYNNEI. V was cut by 7 bases and J by 2 bases, with 15 bases left in between. The CDR3 nucleotides are TGTGCCAGCACGAAAGAGGGTCTGGGCAATCAGCCCCAGCATTTT. Its protein product is CASTKEGLGNQPQHF.